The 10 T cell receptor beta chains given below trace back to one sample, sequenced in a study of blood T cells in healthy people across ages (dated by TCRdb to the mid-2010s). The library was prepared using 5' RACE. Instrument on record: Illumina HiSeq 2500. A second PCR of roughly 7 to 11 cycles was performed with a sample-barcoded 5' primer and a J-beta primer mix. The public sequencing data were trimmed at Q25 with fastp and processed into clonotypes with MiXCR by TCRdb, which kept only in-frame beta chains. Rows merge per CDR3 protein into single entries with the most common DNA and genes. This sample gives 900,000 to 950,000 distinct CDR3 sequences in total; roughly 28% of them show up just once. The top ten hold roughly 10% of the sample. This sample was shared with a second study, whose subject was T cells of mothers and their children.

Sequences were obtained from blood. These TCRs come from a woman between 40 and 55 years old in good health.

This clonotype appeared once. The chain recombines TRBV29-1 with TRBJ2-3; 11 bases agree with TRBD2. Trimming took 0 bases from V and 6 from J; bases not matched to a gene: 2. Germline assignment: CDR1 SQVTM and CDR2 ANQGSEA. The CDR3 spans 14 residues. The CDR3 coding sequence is TGCAGCGTTGAAGACGGACTAGCGGGCGATACGCAGTATTTT. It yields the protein CSVEDGLAGDTQYF.

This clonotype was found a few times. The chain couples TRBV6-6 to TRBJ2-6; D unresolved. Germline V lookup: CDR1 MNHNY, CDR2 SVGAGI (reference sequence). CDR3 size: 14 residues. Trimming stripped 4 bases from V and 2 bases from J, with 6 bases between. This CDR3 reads CASSSITGANVLTF. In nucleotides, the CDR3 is TGTGCCAGCAGTTCCATTACTGGGGCCAACGTCCTGACTTTC.

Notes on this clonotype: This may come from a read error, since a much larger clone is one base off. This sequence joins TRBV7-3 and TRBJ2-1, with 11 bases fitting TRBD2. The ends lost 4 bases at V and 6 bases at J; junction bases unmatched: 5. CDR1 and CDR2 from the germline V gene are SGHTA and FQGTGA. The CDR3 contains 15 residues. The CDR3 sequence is CASSSGLAACNEQFF. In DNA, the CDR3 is TGTGCCAGCAGCTCGGGACTAGCGGCTTGCAATGAGCAGTTCTTC.

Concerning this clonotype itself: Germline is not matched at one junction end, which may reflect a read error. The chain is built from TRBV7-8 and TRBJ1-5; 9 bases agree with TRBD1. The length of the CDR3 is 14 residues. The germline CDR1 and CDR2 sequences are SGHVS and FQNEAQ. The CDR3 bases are TGTGCCAGCAGCGGGACGGACAGGGGTCAGCCCCGGCATTTT. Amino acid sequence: CASSGTDRGQPRHF.

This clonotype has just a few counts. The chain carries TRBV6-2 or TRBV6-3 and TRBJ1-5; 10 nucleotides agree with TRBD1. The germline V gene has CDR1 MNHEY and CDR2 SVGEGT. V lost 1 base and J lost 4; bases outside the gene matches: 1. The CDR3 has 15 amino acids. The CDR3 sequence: CASSYLGQGNQPQHF. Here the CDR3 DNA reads TGTGCCAGCAGTTACTTGGGACAGGGGAATCAGCCCCAGCATTTT.

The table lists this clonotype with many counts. The CDR3 sequence: CASSIGQGAYGANVLTF. CDR3 nucleotides: TGTGCCAGCAGCATAGGACAGGGGGCTTACGGGGCCAACGTCCTGACTTTC. The chain recombines TRBV7-9 with TRBJ2-6, with 11 positions matching TRBD1. Trimming took 5 bases from V and 4 from J; bases not matched to a gene: 7. Germline loops: CDR1 SEHNR, CDR2 FQNEAQ (reference sequence). There are 17 residues in the CDR3.

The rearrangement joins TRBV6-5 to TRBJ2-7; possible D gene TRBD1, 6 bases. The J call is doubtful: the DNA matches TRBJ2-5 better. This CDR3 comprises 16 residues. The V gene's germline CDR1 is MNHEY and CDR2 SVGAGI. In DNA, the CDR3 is TGTGCCAGCAGTCCTAGGGCGAGACAGGTTTGGGAGACCCAGTACTTC. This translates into CASSPRARQVWETQYF.

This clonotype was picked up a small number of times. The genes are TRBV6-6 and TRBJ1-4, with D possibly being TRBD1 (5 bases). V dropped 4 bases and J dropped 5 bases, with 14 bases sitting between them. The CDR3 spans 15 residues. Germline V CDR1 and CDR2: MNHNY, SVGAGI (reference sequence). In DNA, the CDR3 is TGTGCCAGCAGTTCCCCCGGGGGGGGGAATGAAAAACTGTTTTTT. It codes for CASSSPGGGNEKLFF.

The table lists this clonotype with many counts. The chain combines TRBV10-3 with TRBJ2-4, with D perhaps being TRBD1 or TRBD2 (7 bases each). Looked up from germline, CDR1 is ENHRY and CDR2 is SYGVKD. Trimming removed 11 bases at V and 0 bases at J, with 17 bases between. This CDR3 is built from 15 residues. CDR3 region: CAPRGGVIAKNIQYF. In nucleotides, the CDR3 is TGTGCCCCCAGGGGGGGTGTTATAGCCAAAAACATTCAGTACTTC.

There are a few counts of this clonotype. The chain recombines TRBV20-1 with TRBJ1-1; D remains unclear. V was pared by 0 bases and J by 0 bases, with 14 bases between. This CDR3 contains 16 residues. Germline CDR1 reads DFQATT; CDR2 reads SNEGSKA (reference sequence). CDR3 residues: CSARDPREGMNTEAFF. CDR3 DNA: TGCAGTGCTAGAGATCCACGGGAGGGTATGAACACTGAAGCTTTCTTT.